The 32 T cell receptor beta chains presented below share a single source sample, sequenced in a study of T-cell reconstitution after alpha-beta-depleted transplantation in children. The library targeted TCRbeta and was prepared with unique molecular identifiers. Via MiXCR, TCRdb re-called the PCR reads, giving one row per CDR3 protein. Among almost 600,000 distinct CDR3 sequences listed, roughly 27% were seen once. The specimen was PBMCs, collected before TCRalphabeta/CD19-depleted stem cell transplant. These TCRs come from a boy younger than two with Wiskott-Aldrich syndrome, due to receive a stem cell transplant.

This chain joins TRBV29-1 and TRBJ1-1; D not certain. The ends were cut back, 4 bases at V and 0 bases at J, with 9 bases in the middle. The CDR3 runs 13 residues. Germline V gene data show CDR1 as SQVTM and CDR2 as ANQGSEA. The CDR3 sequence: CSVGRRLNTEAFF. Written as DNA, the CDR3 is TGCAGCGTTGGGCGGCGACTGAACACTGAAGCTTTCTTT.

CDR3 in DNA: TGTGCCAGCAAGGGGACTAGCGGGAAGGGAAGCACAGATACGCAGTATTTT. Encoded protein: CASKGTSGKGSTDTQYF. The chain employs TRBV9 and TRBJ2-3; 13 nucleotides agree with TRBD2. Germline V gives CDR1 SGDLS, CDR2 YYNGEE. This CDR3 region has 17 residues. V lost 6 bases, J lost 0 bases, and 7 bases stayed unmatched.

This clonotype was picked up a small number of times. The CDR3 loop reads CSALAGVTDTQYF. The CDR3 coding sequence is TGCAGTGCCCTAGCGGGAGTTACAGATACGCAGTATTTT. The chain recombines TRBV20-1 with TRBJ2-3, with TRBD2 identical over 10 bases. In germline, CDR1 is DFQATT, CDR2 SNEGSKA (reference sequence). Germline trimming cut 6 bases from V and 3 bases from J; bases unmatched to any gene: 3. There are 13 residues in the CDR3.

V usage is TRBV15 and J usage is TRBJ2-7; TRBD2 is a possible D gene (5 bases). Germline V gene data show CDR1 as LNHNV and CDR2 as YYDKDF (reference sequence). This CDR3 region has 14 residues. With 1 base removed from V and 4 bases from J, the gap between germline ends came to 11 bases. This CDR3 reads CATSRVPGSYEQYF. The DNA of the CDR3 is TGTGCCACCAGCAGAGTGCCGGGGTCTTACGAGCAGTACTTC.

This clonotype has a handful of counts. V and J are TRBV11-2 and TRBJ1-2, with D maybe TRBD1 (5 bases). Between the trimmed V and J ends, which lost 1 base and 4 bases, there was a span of 13 bases. Per germline, CDR1 SGHAT and CDR2 FQNNGV. The CDR3 extends over 15 amino acids. The CDR3 region has the DNA TGTGCCAGCAGCTTAGCGCAGAGGGGTGGCTATGGCTACACCTTC. Protein: CASSLAQRGGYGYTF.

The rearrangement joins TRBV5-1 to TRBJ1-2; the D gene is possibly TRBD1 (5 bases). V was pared by 4 bases and J by 2 bases, with 15 bases between. The CDR3 runs 15 residues. CDR1 and CDR2 (germline): SGHRS, YFSETQ. CDR3 in DNA: TGCGCCAGCAGCGCGTCCCCGACAGCCAACTATGGCTACACCTTC. This translates into CASSASPTANYGYTF.

The chain's CDR3 is CAISVPRFEIGLAGAEQFF. CDR3 in DNA: TGTGCCATCAGTGTTCCGAGATTTGAAATTGGACTAGCGGGAGCTGAGCAGTTCTTC. This sequence joins TRBV10-3 and TRBJ2-1; TRBD2 matches at 13 bases. The trim removed 4 bases at V and 9 bases at J, leaving 18 bases unmatched. There are 19 residues in the CDR3. From germline, CDR1 is ENHRY and CDR2 SYGVKD.

This clonotype turned up a few times. The chain recombines TRBV10-3 with TRBJ1-1, with D unclear. The CDR3 length is 13 residues. Trimming cost V 0 bases and J 4 bases, with 6 bases left between them. Germline V gene lookup returns CDR1 ENHRY and CDR2 SYGVKD. As DNA, the CDR3 is TGTGCCATCAGTGAGTCGAGCATCACTGAAGCTTTCTTT. Encoded protein: CAISESSITEAFF.

This clonotype was detected a few times. The chain has TRBV7-3 and TRBJ2-3; the match to TRBD2 covers 9 bases. With V trimmed by 5 bases and J by 2 bases, 5 bases remained unmatched. CDR3 size: 15 residues. Germline CDR1 SGHTA, CDR2 FQGTGA. The CDR3 bases are TGTGCCAGCAGCCCCATAGCGGGAGTCACAGATACGCAGTATTTT. This codes for CASSPIAGVTDTQYF.

The CDR3 region is CASSSGNLNTEAFF. The CDR3 bases are TGTGCCAGCAGTTCCGGGAATTTGAACACTGAAGCTTTCTTT. This chain links TRBV12-3 or TRBV12-4 with TRBJ1-1, with D unclear. The V end was cut by 4 bases, the J end by 0 bases, with 9 bases between. The CDR3 covers 14 residues.

The rearrangement links TRBV29-1 to TRBJ2-2; weak D call: TRBD2 (6 bases). This CDR3 region has 14 residues. V lost 3 bases to trimming and J lost 4 bases, with 12 bases between them. Germline V gene lookup returns CDR1 SQVTM and CDR2 ANQGSEA. CDR3 protein: CSVDPGAGTGELFF. CDR3 sequence (DNA): TGCAGCGTTGATCCGGGAGCGGGCACCGGGGAGCTGTTTTTT.

This clonotype has a handful of counts. The chain joins TRBV18 to TRBJ2-7, with TRBD1 identical over 7 bases. Germline CDR1 and CDR2: KGHSH and LQKENI. This CDR3 is built from 15 residues. J was trimmed by 4 bases and V by 4 bases; bases with no gene match: 10. CDR3 sequence reads: CASSLRQMTGYEQYF. CDR3 nucleotides: TGTGCCAGCTCACTACGGCAAATGACAGGGTACGAGCAGTACTTC.

The sample holds a few counts of this clonotype. This chain links TRBV19 with TRBJ1-5, with a tentative D call TRBD1 (5 bases). The length of the CDR3 is 14 residues. The V end was cut by 5 bases, the J end by 7 bases, with 15 bases between. Germline V gene sequence: CDR1 LNHDA, CDR2 SQIVND (reference sequence). This CDR3 is CASSPTRGGQPQHF. Written as DNA, the CDR3 is TGTGCCAGTAGTCCCACAAGGGGTGGGCAGCCCCAGCATTTT.

The rearrangement joins TRBV27 to TRBJ2-1, with 16 nucleotides matching TRBD2. The CDR3 length is 19 residues. Germline CDR1 is MNHEY and CDR2 is SMNVEV (reference sequence). With V trimmed by 6 bases and J by 5 bases, 13 bases remained unmatched. DNA of the CDR3: TGTGCCAGCAGGGAAGGGGGACTAGCGGGAGGGCGGAACCACAATGAGCAGTTCTTC. Translating it yields CASREGGLAGGRNHNEQFF.

This sequence joins TRBV24-1 and TRBJ2-1; 11 bases fit TRBD2. With 8 bases clipped from V and 0 bases from J, the junction kept 8 bases outside the gene matches. The CDR3 is made up of 17 amino acids. Germline V lookup: CDR1 KGHDR, CDR2 SFDVKD. CDR3 region: CATIRTSGLVSYNEQFF. The CDR3 nucleotides read TGTGCCACCATCAGGACTAGCGGGTTGGTCTCCTACAATGAGCAGTTCTTC.

The rearrangement links TRBV29-1 to TRBJ2-5; maybe TRBD2 (6 bases). CDR3 length: 12 residues. Looked up from germline, CDR1 is SQVTM and CDR2 is ANQGSEA. Trimming removed 4 bases at V and 3 bases at J, with 9 bases between. As DNA, the CDR3 is TGCAGCGTTGGTAGCGGAGAAGAGACCCAGTACTTC. Translating gives CSVGSGEETQYF. The whole variable domain, remainder taken from reference TRBV29-1 and TRBJ2-5, is SAVISQKPSRDICQRGTSLTIQCQVDSQVTMMFWYRQQPGQSLTLIATANQGSEATYESGFVIDKFPISRPNLTFSTLTVSNMSPEDSSIYLCSVGSGEETQYFGPGTRLLVL.

Comments on this clonotype: The junction shows a germline mismatch at one end, possibly a read error. The J gene is TRBJ2-5, the V gene TRBV3-1; 12 nucleotides match TRBD2. The CDR3 length is 15 residues. From germline, CDR1 is LGHDT and CDR2 YNNKEL (reference sequence). Here the CDR3 reads CATSPILAGGETQYF. The DNA for the CDR3 is TGTGCCACCAGCCCGATACTAGCGGGAGGTGAGACCCAGTACTTC.

This clonotype was recorded a few times. The chain combines TRBV9 with TRBJ1-3; D gene unclear. The V gene's germline CDR1 is SGDLS and CDR2 YYNGEE. This CDR3 spans 17 amino acids. Trimming took 1 base from V and 0 from J, leaving 14 bases between them. The CDR3 reads CASSVTPWQDSGNTIYF. The CDR3 nucleotides read TGTGCCAGCAGCGTAACCCCTTGGCAGGACTCTGGAAACACCATATATTTT.

The chain employs TRBV5-1 and TRBJ2-5; 10 positions agree with TRBD2. This CDR3 contains 17 residues. The germline CDR1 and CDR2 sequences are SGHRS and YFSETQ. The J segment lost 3 bases and the V segment lost 0 bases, leaving 8 bases of the junction unmatched. CDR3 amino acids: CASSLGPTSGPEETQYF. CDR3 DNA: TGCGCCAGCAGCTTGGGCCCGACTAGCGGGCCTGAAGAGACCCAGTACTTC.

This chain joins TRBV20-1 and TRBJ2-1; the match to TRBD1 covers 10 bases. From germline, CDR1 is DFQATT and CDR2 SNEGSKA (reference sequence). Germline trimming cut 2 bases from V and 6 bases from J; bases unmatched to any gene: 7. This CDR3 comprises 15 residues. In nucleotides, the CDR3 is TGCAGTGCTAGATGGTGGACAGGGGGGCCCAATGAGCAGTTCTTC. Translating it yields CSARWWTGGPNEQFF.

This chain links TRBV27 with TRBJ2-5, with TRBD2 matching 7 bases. Germline CDR1 and CDR2: MNHEY and SMNVEV (reference sequence). V lost 6 bases to trimming and J lost 4 bases; unmatched junction nucleotides: 14. The length of the CDR3 is 16 residues. CDR3 amino acids: CASSSHDRLATETQYF. CDR3 sequence (DNA): TGTGCCAGCAGCTCACACGACCGACTAGCCACAGAGACCCAGTACTTC.

CDR3 in amino acids: CASAPPSVTGELFF. The CDR3 DNA follows: TGCGCCAGCGCCCCCCCTTCCGTCACCGGGGAGCTGTTTTTT. This chain joins TRBV5-1 and TRBJ2-2; D unresolved. This CDR3 has 14 amino acids. Germline CDR1 is SGHRS and CDR2 is YFSETQ. V shed 7 bases and J shed 4 bases, with 14 bases lying between them.

This clonotype was seen a handful of times. V gene TRBV5-5 combines with J gene TRBJ1-2; no clear D gene. Trimming took 0 bases from V and 1 from J, leaving 7 bases between them. CDR1 is SGHKS, CDR2 YYEKEE, per germline (reference sequence). The CDR3 consists of 14 residues. CDR3 region: CASSLVKDNYGYTF. CDR3 nucleotides: TGTGCCAGCAGCTTGGTCAAGGATAACTATGGCTACACCTTC.

The chain joins TRBV11-3 to TRBJ2-1; possible D gene TRBD2, 5 bases. Looked up from germline, CDR1 is SGHNT and CDR2 is YENEEA. The CDR3 is 14 amino acids. Deletions cut 5 bases from V and 2 bases from J, with 10 bases between. In nucleotides, the CDR3 is TGTGCCAGCAGCAAAGAGGGCGCCTACAATGAGCAGTTCTTC. This gives the protein CASSKEGAYNEQFF.

The chain carries TRBV7-9 and TRBJ2-2; 10 nucleotides agree with TRBD1. The germline V gene encodes CDR1 SEHNR and CDR2 FQNEAQ (reference sequence). This CDR3 spans 16 amino acids. The ends lost 2 bases at V and 4 bases at J; junction bases unmatched: 4. CDR3 protein: CASSLIGQGVTGELFF. The CDR3 region has the DNA TGTGCCAGCAGCTTAATCGGACAGGGGGTCACCGGGGAGCTGTTTTTT.

A few counts support this clonotype. The chain carries TRBV5-6 and TRBJ2-2, with D maybe TRBD2 (6 bases). V lost 0 bases and J 6 bases, leaving 9 bases between the germline ends. This CDR3 region has 14 residues. The V gene's germline CDR1 is SGHDT and CDR2 YYEEEE. The CDR3 nucleotides are TGTGCCAGCAGCTTGGGACTAGAGCCCGGGGAGCTGTTTTTT. It translates to CASSLGLEPGELFF.

The chain has TRBV12-3 or TRBV12-4 and TRBJ2-7; 7 bases match TRBD1. V trimming: 8 bases; J trimming: 7 bases; junction bases outside the gene matches: 11. The CDR3 spans 13 residues. CDR3 nucleotides: TGTGCCAGCCGCATTGGACAGGTCTCGGAGCAGTACTTC. Translation: CASRIGQVSEQYF.

The chain recombines TRBV5-1 with TRBJ2-3; TRBD2 matches at 11 bases. The CDR3 runs to 17 residues. From germline, CDR1 is SGHRS and CDR2 YFSETQ. J gave up 5 bases and V 2 bases, and 10 bases lay outside the gene matches. The CDR3 sequence is CASSFPTSGSGKDTQYF. The CDR3 nucleotides are TGCGCCAGCAGCTTCCCTACTAGCGGGAGCGGAAAAGATACGCAGTATTTT.

Comments on this clonotype: The junction and the germline gene differ at one end; a read error may be behind it. The chain combines TRBV2 with TRBJ2-1, with 7 positions matching TRBD2. Germline values: CDR1 SNHLY, CDR2 FYNNEI. This CDR3 has 14 amino acids. Written as DNA, the CDR3 is TGTGCCAGCAGTGAATCACGGGAGGCGCATGACCAGTTCTTC. Translating it yields CASSESREAHDQFF.

This sequence joins TRBV14 and TRBJ2-7; either TRBD1 or TRBD2 may fit D (5 bases each). Per the germline V gene, CDR1 is SGHDN and CDR2 is FVKESK. CDR3 length: 17 residues. V was trimmed by 0 bases and J by 1 base, leaving 16 bases between them. The CDR3 sequence: CASSQEAAWGYSYEQYF. CDR3 in DNA: TGTGCCAGCAGCCAAGAGGCCGCTTGGGGGTATTCCTACGAGCAGTACTTC.

As for this clonotype: Germline and junction disagree at one end, which may indicate a read error. The chain links TRBV6-5 to TRBJ2-7; possible D gene TRBD1, 7 bases. The CDR3 has 11 residues. CDR1 is MNHEY, CDR2 SVGAGI, per germline. The CDR3 DNA reads as TGTGCCAGCAGTTGGGCGGGACAGATCTATTTC. It specifies CASSWAGQIYF.

The chain has TRBV27 and TRBJ2-5; D may be TRBD1 (6 bases). V lost 10 bases and J 4 bases, leaving 7 bases between the germline ends. The CDR3 sequence is 10 residues long. CDR1 MNHEY and CDR2 SMNVEV come from the germline V gene (reference sequence). The CDR3 region has the DNA TGTGCCAAGACAGGAGAGACCCAGTACTTC. Its protein product is CAKTGETQYF.